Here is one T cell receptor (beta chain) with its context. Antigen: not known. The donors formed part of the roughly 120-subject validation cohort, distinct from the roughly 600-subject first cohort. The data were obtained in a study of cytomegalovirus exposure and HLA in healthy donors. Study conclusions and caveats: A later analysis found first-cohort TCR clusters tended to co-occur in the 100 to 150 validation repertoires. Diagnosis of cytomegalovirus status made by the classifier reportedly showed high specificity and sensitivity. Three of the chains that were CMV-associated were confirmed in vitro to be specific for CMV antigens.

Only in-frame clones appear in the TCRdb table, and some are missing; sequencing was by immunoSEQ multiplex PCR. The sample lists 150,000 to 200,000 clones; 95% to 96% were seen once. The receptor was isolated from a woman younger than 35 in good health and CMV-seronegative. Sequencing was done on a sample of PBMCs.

CDR3 in DNA: TGTGCCTCGCGAAACCCACAGCGGGGGGCCGGAGAGACCCAGTACTTC. It specifies CASRNPQRGAGETQYF. This chain links TRBV30 with TRBJ2-5; 9 positions match TRBD2. The CDR3 contains 16 residues. Germline CDR1 is GTSNPN and CDR2 is SVGIG (reference sequence). J gave up 4 bases and V 7 bases, and 16 bases lay outside the gene matches.